This TCR beta chain was sequenced during a study of CD8 T cells in Susac syndrome. Reverse transcription of roughly 0.45 to 1 ug RNA used random hexamers. Amplification of TCR beta CDR3 by immunoSEQ multiplex PCR spanned 54 Vbeta and 13 Jbeta. TCRdb passed the immunoSEQ multiplex PCR reads through MiXCR, listing each CDR3 protein once. There are around 170,000 distinct CDR3 sequences in the sample; about 95% occur only once, and 0.15% to 0.2% lies in the top ten. Trimming left V 3 bases short and J 0 bases short, with 15 bases between. CDR3 length: 17 amino acids. The sample comprised CD8+ T cells from PBMCs. The TCR originated in a human donor with multiple sclerosis. This chain joins TRBV12-3 or TRBV12-4 and TRBJ2-1; D remains ambiguous. The CDR3 DNA sequence: TGTGCCAGCAGTTTTCCATCCTCCGAACGCTCCTACAATGAGCAGTTCTTC. Protein sequence: CASSFPSSERSYNEQFF.